The 21 T cell receptor beta chains below all came from one sample that was sequenced in a study of blood T cell repertoires in COVID-19. Profiling relied on immunoSEQ multiplex PCR, and the TCRdb table lists in-frame clones only, not all of them. Of about 230,000 clones in the sample, around nine tenths are singletons; the top ten hold approximately 4.3%. The sample taken for sequencing was PBMCs or T cells enriched from blood (not recorded which). These receptors all come from a woman aged 25 to 39 with acute COVID-19.

The chain employs TRBV25-1 and TRBJ2-6; the D is unclear. This CDR3 is 17 amino acids long. CDR1 is MGHDK, CDR2 SYGVNS, per germline. V lost 5 bases to trimming and J lost 0 bases, with 14 bases between them. This chain's CDR3 is CASSRDGSFSGANVLTF. CDR3 DNA sequence: TGTGCCAGCAGTCGCGACGGGTCTTTCTCTGGGGCCAACGTCCTGACTTTC. The entire variable domain, with the rest obtained from reference TRBV25-1 and TRBJ2-6, is as follows: EADIYQTPRYLVIGTGKKITLECSQTMGHDKMYWYQQDPGMELHLIHYSYGVNSTEKGDLSSESTVSRIRTEHFPLTLESARPSHTSQYLCASSRDGSFSGANVLTFGAGSRLTVL.

The J gene is TRBJ2-2, the V gene TRBV6-5; 9 nucleotides line up with TRBD1. The CDR3 totals 15 residues. Trimming cost V 4 bases and J 4 bases; bases outside gene matches: 4. CDR1 is MNHEY and CDR2 is SVGAGI in the germline V gene. CDR3 in DNA: TGTGCCAGCAGTTGGACAGGGGCAGGCACCGGGGAGCTGTTTTTT. It codes for CASSWTGAGTGELFF.

This clone has just one count. The chain has TRBV14 and TRBJ1-2, with unresolved D. Germline assignment: CDR1 SGHDN and CDR2 FVKESK. Deletions cut 4 bases from V and 4 bases from J, with 13 bases between. CDR3 length equals 14 residues. In DNA form, the CDR3 reads TGTGCCAGCAGCCCCGGGTCGTTTCCCTATGGCTACACCTTC. Translation gives CASSPGSFPYGYTF.

The chain is built from TRBV5-6 and TRBJ1-4; 8 nucleotides align to TRBD1. CDR3 length: 16 amino acids. Unmatched junction bases numbered 6, after V lost 4 bases and J lost 1 base. The germline gives CDR1 SGHDT, CDR2 YYEEEE. Here the CDR3 DNA reads TGTGCCAGCAGCCCTTCGGACAGGGTAACTAATGAAAAACTGTTTTTT. It codes for CASSPSDRVTNEKLFF.

This chain joins TRBV11-2 and TRBJ2-5, with D maybe TRBD1 (7 bases). The CDR3 sequence is 14 residues long. Germline loops: CDR1 SGHAT, CDR2 FQNNGV. Deletions cut 5 bases from V and 2 bases from J, with 12 bases between. The CDR3 is CASSAGQRQETQYF. Written as DNA, the CDR3 is TGTGCCAGCAGCGCGGGACAGAGACAAGAGACCCAGTACTTC.

This clone was seen only once. The V and J genes are TRBV5-1 and TRBJ2-7; 10 bases fit TRBD2. Per the germline V gene, CDR1 is SGHRS and CDR2 is YFSETQ. V gave up 0 bases and J gave up 2 bases; unmatched junction bases: 5. The CDR3 spans 16 residues. This chain's CDR3 is CASSLDGAGGPYEQYF. The DNA of the CDR3 is TGCGCCAGCAGCTTGGATGGAGCGGGGGGGCCCTACGAGCAGTACTTC.

The chain carries TRBV3-1 (or the pseudogene TRBV3-2) and TRBJ1-5; no clear D. The CDR3 has 15 amino acids. Per germline, CDR1 LGHDT and CDR2 YNNKEL (reference sequence). Trimming removed 3 bases from V and 5 bases from J, with 14 bases in between. CDR3 nucleotides: TGTGCCAGCAGCCATCCCCGGCGGGTTTATCAGCCCCAGCATTTT. Translated: CASSHPRRVYQPQHF.

The sample holds a few counts of this clone. V and J are TRBV18 and TRBJ2-5; TRBD1 agrees at 8 bases. With V trimmed by 6 bases and J by 5 bases, 8 bases remained unmatched. Germline CDR1 KGHSH, CDR2 LQKENI. The CDR3 totals 14 residues. CDR3 nucleotide sequence: TGTGCCAGCTCGATGGGACAGGAGGGCGAGACCCAGTACTTC. Its translation: CASSMGQEGETQYF.

This clone has just one count. The rearrangement joins TRBV10-3 to TRBJ1-1; tentative D call: TRBD1 (5 bases). The CDR3 is 16 residues long. Germline CDR1 and CDR2: ENHRY and SYGVKD. V lost 1 base to trimming and J lost 0 bases, with 12 bases between them. The CDR3 spells CAISEYDQGLNTEAFF. DNA for the CDR3: TGTGCCATCAGTGAGTACGATCAGGGTCTGAACACTGAAGCTTTCTTT.

CDR3: CASSQDLNSPLHF. Here the CDR3 DNA reads TGTGCCAGCAGCCAAGATCTAAATTCACCCCTCCACTTT. The chain combines TRBV3-1 (or the pseudogene TRBV3-2) with TRBJ1-6; D is ambiguous. V gave up 0 bases and J gave up 7 bases, with 4 bases separating them. Looked up from germline, CDR1 is LGHDT and CDR2 is YNNKEL (reference sequence). CDR3 size: 13 residues.

The J gene is TRBJ1-5, the V gene TRBV2; 7 positions match TRBD1. With V trimmed by 1 base and J by 6 bases, 6 bases remained unmatched. This CDR3 spans 15 amino acids. CDR1 and CDR2 from the germline V gene are SNHLY and FYNNEI. The CDR3 DNA follows: TGTGCCAGCAGTGAAGAAAGGGGGCGAGGTCAGCCCCAGCATTTT. This codes for CASSEERGRGQPQHF. The variable domain in full, completed from reference TRBV2 and TRBJ1-5, reads EPEVTQTPSHQVTQMGQEVILRCVPISNHLYFYWYRQILGQKVEFLVSFYNNEISEKSEIFDDQFSVERPDGSNFTLKIRSTKLEDSAMYFCASSEERGRGQPQHFGDGTRLSIL.

The chain has TRBV7-2 and TRBJ2-2; 12 bases align to TRBD2. Losses at the gene ends were 6 bases for V and 7 bases for J; bases not matched to a gene: 6. The CDR3 is made up of 15 amino acids. CDR1 and CDR2 (germline): SGHTA, FQGNSA. CDR3 residues: CASRPTSGGVGELFF. The CDR3 nucleotides are TGTGCCAGCAGACCGACTAGCGGGGGTGTCGGGGAGCTGTTTTTT.

This clone was counted many times. The chain employs TRBV20-1 and TRBJ1-2; D might be TRBD1 (5 bases). The CDR3 extends over 11 amino acids. Germline V gene lookup returns CDR1 DFQATT and CDR2 SNEGSKA (reference sequence). As DNA, the CDR3 is TGCAGCGCGGGGGATAACTATGGCTACACCTTC. The encoded protein is CSAGDNYGYTF.

V is TRBV29-1 and J is TRBJ2-1, with TRBD1 as a possible D gene (6 bases). Germline V gene sequence: CDR1 SQVTM, CDR2 ANQGSEA. The CDR3 has 14 amino acids. Trimming took off 7 bases at V and 0 bases at J, with 13 bases between the two ends. CDR3 region: CSGGQSGSYNEQFF. The DNA for the CDR3 is TGCAGCGGGGGGCAGTCGGGCTCCTACAATGAGCAGTTCTTC.

The V and J genes are TRBV6-5 and TRBJ1-2, with TRBD1 identical over 8 bases. V lost 5 bases and J lost 5; bases outside the gene matches: 1. Germline CDR1 and CDR2: MNHEY and SVGAGI. The CDR3 extends over 12 amino acids. CDR3 sequence: CASSTGGYGYTF. CDR3 bases: TGTGCCAGCAGTACAGGGGGTTATGGCTACACCTTC.

This clone came up a few times. V gene TRBV21-1 combines with J gene TRBJ2-2; the table assigns TRBD2, which was not confirmed against the DNA. TRBV21-1 is recorded as a pseudogene. The length of the CDR3 is 15 residues. Written as DNA, the CDR3 is TGTGCCAGCTGTGGCGGGTGTAGGAACACCGGGGAGCTGTTTTTT. Translated: CASCGGCRNTGELFF.

V gene TRBV24-1 combines with J gene TRBJ2-1; the D is unclear. This CDR3 comprises 11 residues. Germline-derived CDR1 and CDR2 are KGHDR and SFDVKD. V lost 2 bases, J lost 8 bases, and 3 bases lay in between. The CDR3 DNA is TGTGCCACCAGTGATTCCGATGAGCAGTTCTTC. As protein: CATSDSDEQFF.

The V gene is TRBV3-1 (or the pseudogene TRBV3-2), the J gene TRBJ2-1; D not resolved. Looked up from germline, CDR1 is LGHDT and CDR2 is YNNKEL (reference sequence). The length of the CDR3 is 14 residues. The V end was cut by 0 bases, the J end by 5 bases, with 8 bases between. This chain's CDR3 is CASSQELADNEQFF. In DNA, the CDR3 is TGTGCCAGCAGCCAAGAGTTGGCGGACAATGAGCAGTTCTTC.

J is TRBJ1-2 and V is TRBV9; TRBD1 might be the D (6 bases). Germline loops: CDR1 SGDLS, CDR2 YYNGEE. The CDR3 spans 17 residues. Trimming left V 0 bases short and J 0 bases short, with 15 bases between. CDR3 amino acids: CASSVVGGPNPNYGYTF. The CDR3 nucleotides read TGTGCCAGCAGCGTAGTAGGGGGTCCGAATCCTAACTATGGCTACACCTTC.

CDR3 loop: CASSLTGTGGIYEQYF. The CDR3 DNA reads as TGTGCCAGCAGCCTGACCGGGACAGGGGGCATCTACGAGCAGTACTTC. The gene calls are TRBV5-6 and TRBJ2-7; 12 nucleotides agree with TRBD1. CDR3 length: 16 amino acids. Per the germline V gene, CDR1 is SGHDT and CDR2 is YYEEEE. The V gene end was trimmed by 4 bases and the J gene end by 3 bases; junction bases not matched to a gene: 8.

The chain joins TRBV18 to TRBJ1-4; maybe TRBD1 (5 bases). This CDR3 is built from 15 residues. Trimming removed 0 bases at V and 7 bases at J, with 12 bases between. The V gene's germline CDR1 is KGHSH and CDR2 LQKENI. In DNA form, the CDR3 reads TGTGCCAGCTCACCACCGGGGGGAGCGGGTGAAAAACTGTTTTTT. Amino acid sequence: CASSPPGGAGEKLFF.